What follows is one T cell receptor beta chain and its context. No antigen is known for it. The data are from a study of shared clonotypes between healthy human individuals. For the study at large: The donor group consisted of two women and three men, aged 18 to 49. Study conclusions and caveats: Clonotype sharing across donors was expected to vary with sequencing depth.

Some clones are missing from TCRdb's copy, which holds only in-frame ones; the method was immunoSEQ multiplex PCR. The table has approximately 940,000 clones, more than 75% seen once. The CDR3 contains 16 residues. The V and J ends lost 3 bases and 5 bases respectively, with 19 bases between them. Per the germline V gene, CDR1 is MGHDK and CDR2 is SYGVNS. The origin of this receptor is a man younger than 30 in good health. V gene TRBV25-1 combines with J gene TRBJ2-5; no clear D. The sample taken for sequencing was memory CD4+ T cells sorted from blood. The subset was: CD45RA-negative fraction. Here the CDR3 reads CASSEGYTARLETQYF. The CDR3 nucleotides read TGTGCCAGCAGTGAGGGGTACACGGCTAGGCTGGAGACCCAGTACTTC.